These 21 T cell receptor beta chains were all obtained from the same sample, sequenced in a study of T cell responses to AZD1222 COVID-19 vaccine. The data were produced by immunoSEQ multiplex PCR, yet TCRdb's version contains in-frame clones alone and is incomplete. The sample yields roughly 140,000 clones, about nine tenths seen once. The sample here was peripheral blood, taken 28 days after the second AZD1222 dose. The receptors come from an adult who received the AZD1222 COVID-19 vaccine.

The chain couples TRBV10-3 to TRBJ2-7; 7 bases fit TRBD2. From germline, CDR1 is ENHRY and CDR2 SYGVKD. J gave up 4 bases and V 0 bases, and 3 bases lay outside the gene matches. This CDR3 contains 14 residues. In DNA form, the CDR3 reads TGTGCCATCAGTGAGTCTGGTAGCGGGTACGAGCAGTACTTC. Its protein product is CAISESGSGYEQYF.

J is TRBJ2-4 and V is TRBV18; 12 nucleotides match TRBD1. Germline CDR1 KGHSH, CDR2 LQKENI. The CDR3 extends over 17 amino acids. J was trimmed by 3 bases and V by 0 bases; bases with no gene match: 3. The chain's CDR3 is CASSPPGTGGGKNIQYF. In DNA form, the CDR3 reads TGTGCCAGCTCACCACCCGGGACAGGGGGCGGCAAAAACATTCAGTACTTC.

The chain employs TRBV19 and TRBJ1-5; a possible D gene is TRBD1 (6 bases). CDR1 and CDR2 from the germline V gene are LNHDA and SQIVND (reference sequence). This CDR3 region has 17 residues. V was clipped by 7 bases and J by 7 bases, with 26 bases between them. CDR3 sequence (DNA): TGTGCCAGTACCTATATTGGGGGCGGGGGAAGGTGGCAGCCCCAGCATTTT. Translation: CASTYIGGGGRWQPQHF.

J is TRBJ2-1 and V is TRBV12-3 or TRBV12-4; no firm D call. The CDR3 is 12 amino acids. V was pared by 6 bases and J by 8 bases, with 11 bases between. The CDR3 spells CASRRRDYEQFF. CDR3 sequence (DNA): TGTGCCAGCAGACGGCGCGACTATGAGCAGTTCTTC.

This clone was recorded once. J is TRBJ1-4 and V is TRBV7-9, with D possibly TRBD1 on 6 matching bases. Trimming took 5 bases from V and 0 from J, leaving 10 bases between them. Germline-derived CDR1 and CDR2 are SEHNR and FQNEAQ (reference sequence). The CDR3 has 15 amino acids. The CDR3 DNA sequence: TGTGCCAGCAGCCCTCGGACAGCAACTAATGAAAAACTGTTTTTT. Translating gives CASSPRTATNEKLFF.

V and J are TRBV19 and TRBJ2-2; 7 bases are a match to TRBD2. CDR1 and CDR2 from the germline V gene are LNHDA and SQIVND (reference sequence). This CDR3 region has 14 residues. Trimming cost V 3 bases and J 4 bases; bases outside gene matches: 2. This CDR3 is CASSISGGTGELFF. CDR3 coding DNA: TGTGCCAGTAGTATTTCGGGGGGCACCGGGGAGCTGTTTTTT.

The chain has TRBV11-2 and TRBJ1-1; D might be TRBD1 (5 bases). Germline V CDR1 and CDR2: SGHAT, FQNNGV. V was shortened by 4 bases and J by 7 bases, with 10 bases between the two germline ends. This CDR3 contains 12 residues. The CDR3 region is CASSSRQSEAFF. CDR3 nucleotide sequence: TGTGCCAGCAGCTCGAGACAGAGTGAAGCTTTCTTT.

The chain carries TRBV6-7 and TRBJ1-3; maybe TRBD1 (5 bases). TRBV6-7 is filed as an ORF, its function uncertain. The germline V and J ends were trimmed by 0 bases and 3 bases, with 15 bases remaining between them. This CDR3 contains 17 residues. The CDR3 nucleotides read TGTGCCAGCAGTTACTCGAGAGAAGGAGGGGATGGAAACACCATATATTTT. It encodes CASSYSREGGDGNTIYF.

This chain connects TRBV2 to TRBJ1-2, with TRBD1 as a possible D gene (5 bases). CDR3 length: 15 amino acids. The germline V and J ends were trimmed by 1 base and 10 bases, with 19 bases remaining between them. Germline CDR1 and CDR2: SNHLY and FYNNEI. CDR3 sequence (DNA): TGTGCCAGCAGTGAAGTTCGTGGAGGTGGGGCCCCCTACACCTTC. The encoded protein is CASSEVRGGGAPYTF.

This chain uses TRBV19 with TRBJ1-2; TRBD1 matches 11 bases. This CDR3 is built from 17 residues. Trimming removed 5 bases from V and 8 bases from J; junction bases left unmatched: 16. CDR1 and CDR2 from the germline V gene are LNHDA and SQIVND (reference sequence). The CDR3 loop is CASSDPGQGARIGGYTF. The CDR3 region has the DNA TGTGCCAGTAGTGACCCCGGACAGGGGGCCCGGATCGGGGGCTACACCTTC.

The chain employs TRBV19 and TRBJ2-2; D is undetermined. Germline V gene lookup returns CDR1 LNHDA and CDR2 SQIVND (reference sequence). V lost 3 bases and J lost 10, with 9 bases in between. The CDR3 sequence is 12 residues long. CDR3 DNA sequence: TGTGCCAGTAGTATGGTGAGAAAGGAGCTGTTTTTT. Protein: CASSMVRKELFF. The whole variable domain, filled in from reference TRBV19 and TRBJ2-2, reads DGGITQSPKYLFRKEGQNVTLSCEQNLNHDAMYWYRQDPGQGLRLIYYSQIVNDFQKGDIAEGYSVSREKKESFPLTVTSAQKNPTAFYLCASSMVRKELFFGEGSRLTVL.

For the CDR3, the DNA is TGTGCCAGCAGGGCGAGCCTGACAGTCAACACCGGGGAGCTGTTTTTT. This codes for CASRASLTVNTGELFF. The chain recombines TRBV5-5 with TRBJ2-2; tentatively, D is TRBD1 (5 bases). Trimming left V 5 bases short and J 2 bases short, with 16 bases between. The V gene's germline CDR1 is SGHKS and CDR2 YYEKEE (reference sequence). The CDR3 runs to 16 residues.

The chain uses TRBV5-1 and TRBJ2-2, with 7 bases lining up with TRBD2. CDR3 length: 15 amino acids. The V gene's germline CDR1 is SGHRS and CDR2 YFSETQ. Trimming took 4 bases from V and 0 from J; bases not matched to a gene: 3. In nucleotides, the CDR3 is TGCGCCAGCAGCCGAGGACTAGCGAACACCGGGGAGCTGTTTTTT. This translates into CASSRGLANTGELFF. Using reference TRBV5-1 and TRBJ2-2 for the parts outside the CDR3, the full variable domain is KAGVTQTPRYLIKTRGQQVTLSCSPISGHRSVSWYQQTPGQGLQFLFEYFSETQRNKGNFPGRFSGRQFSNSRSEMNVSTLELGDSALYLCASSRGLANTGELFFGEGSRLTVL.

This sequence joins TRBV7-2 and TRBJ1-2; tentative D call: TRBD1 (5 bases). Trimming removed 5 bases from V and 6 bases from J, with 16 bases in between. The CDR3 loop spans 14 amino acids. From germline, CDR1 is SGHTA and CDR2 FQGNSA. The CDR3 bases are TGTGCCAGCAGCCCTTATTTGGGGCCTGATGGCTACACCTTC. Translated: CASSPYLGPDGYTF.

This chain links TRBV3-1 (or the pseudogene TRBV3-2) with TRBJ1-2; 7 bases fit TRBD1. The germline gives CDR1 LGHDT, CDR2 YNNKEL (reference sequence). The CDR3 extends over 15 amino acids. Trimming cost V 3 bases and J 6 bases; bases outside gene matches: 10. The CDR3 here is CASSQERQGRNGYTF. In DNA, the CDR3 is TGTGCCAGCAGCCAGGAACGACAGGGAAGGAATGGCTACACCTTC.

This clone was seen only a few times. The chain combines TRBV5-5 with TRBJ1-5; D is unclear. The germline CDR1 and CDR2 sequences are SGHKS and YYEKEE (reference sequence). Trimming left V 4 bases short and J 7 bases short, with 18 bases between. The CDR3 runs to 15 residues. This CDR3 is CASSVSGSPAQPQHF. The CDR3 nucleotides are TGTGCCAGCAGCGTATCCGGGTCCCCGGCACAGCCCCAGCATTTT. The whole variable domain, remainder taken from reference TRBV5-5 and TRBJ1-5, is DAGVTQSPTHLIKTRGQQVTLRCSPISGHKSVSWYQQVLGQGPQFIFQYYEKEERGRGNFPDRFSARQFPNYSSELNVNALLLGDSALYLCASSVSGSPAQPQHFGDGTRLSIL.

The chain uses TRBV6-6 and TRBJ1-4; D call uncertain. V shed 4 bases and J shed 5 bases, with 14 bases lying between them. CDR1 is MNHNY, CDR2 SVGAGI, per germline (reference sequence). CDR3 size: 15 residues. The CDR3 DNA reads as TGTGCCAGCAGTTTGAGATCGGCGGCAAATGAAAAACTGTTTTTT. Its protein is CASSLRSAANEKLFF.

The rearrangement joins TRBV11-2 to TRBJ2-5, with TRBD2 matching 7 bases. This CDR3 has 15 amino acids. Losses at the gene ends were 3 bases for V and 5 bases for J; bases not matched to a gene: 9. The germline CDR1 and CDR2 sequences are SGHAT and FQNNGV. CDR3 in amino acids: CASSFGGRGLETQYF. The CDR3 DNA is TGTGCCAGCAGCTTTGGCGGGAGAGGGTTGGAGACCCAGTACTTC. Looking up the rest from reference TRBV11-2 and TRBJ2-5 gives the full variable domain: EAGVAQSPRYKIIEKRQSVAFWCNPISGHATLYWYQQILGQGPKLLIQFQNNGVVDDSQLPKDRFSAERLKGVDSTLKIQPAKLEDSAVYLCASSFGGRGLETQYFGPGTRLLVL.

The chain links TRBV6-5 to TRBJ1-5; TRBD1 matches at 7 bases. The V gene's germline CDR1 is MNHEY and CDR2 SVGAGI. The V segment lost 6 bases and the J segment 6 bases; nucleotides outside the gene matches: 8. The CDR3 length is 14 residues. CDR3 amino acids: CASRETGLVQPQHF. The CDR3, as DNA: TGTGCCAGCAGAGAGACAGGGCTAGTTCAGCCCCAGCATTTT.

A word on this clone: At one boundary the junction diverges from the germline segment, which might be a read error. The V and J genes are TRBV3-1 (or the pseudogene TRBV3-2) and TRBJ1-2, with TRBD1 matching 9 bases. Germline V gene sequence: CDR1 LGHDT, CDR2 YNNKEL (reference sequence). This CDR3 contains 12 residues. The CDR3 here is CASSQVTGGCTF. The CDR3 DNA reads TGTGCCAGCAGCCAAGTTACAGGGGGCTGCACCTTC.

The V gene is TRBV10-3, the J gene TRBJ2-1; 13 nucleotides match TRBD2. With V trimmed by 5 bases and J by 6 bases, 4 bases remained unmatched. From germline, CDR1 is ENHRY and CDR2 SYGVKD. The CDR3 covers 15 residues. In DNA, the CDR3 is TGTGCCATCAGTCCGACTAGCGGGGGGCCCAATGAGCAGTTCTTC. Its protein is CAISPTSGGPNEQFF.